Below, 19 T cell receptor beta chains from the same sample are listed, as sequenced in a study of blood T cell repertoires in COVID-19. Sequencing was performed with immunoSEQ multiplex PCR; in TCRdb, only in-frame clones are kept and a portion is missing. Among roughly 220,000 clones, about nine tenths were seen once, and the ten largest hold 2% to 2.5%. The specimen sequenced was peripheral blood. These receptors originate from a man aged 25-45 years who had recovered from COVID-19.

The V and J genes are TRBV7-6 and TRBJ2-7; D might be TRBD1 (5 bases). This CDR3 has 16 residues. Germline assignment: CDR1 SGHVS and CDR2 FNYEAQ. The V end was cut by 4 bases, the J end by 2 bases, with 18 bases between. CDR3 nucleotides: TGTGCCAGCAGCTCGCTCAGGGAAAGTGGGCCCTACGAGCAGTACTTC. Translated: CASSSLRESGPYEQYF.

This clone turned up a few times. The chain combines TRBV12-2 with TRBJ1-5; the table's D call, TRBD1, has no DNA check behind it. TRBV12-2 is a recognized pseudogene. This CDR3 region has 19 residues. The CDR3 nucleotides are TGTGCAAGTCGCTTAGAAGAGGGCCGGGGACAGATTAGCAATCAGCCCCAGCATTTT. It is translated as CASRLEEGRGQISNQPQHF.

The chain carries TRBV30 and TRBJ1-2, with 7 positions matching TRBD1. This CDR3 is 11 amino acids long. Germline values: CDR1 GTSNPN, CDR2 SVGIG (reference sequence). Trimming took 2 bases from V and 12 from J; bases not matched to a gene: 6. CDR3 sequence (DNA): TGTGCCTGGAGTCGAGGGGGCTTTCACACCTTC. It translates to CAWSRGGFHTF.

The rearrangement joins TRBV7-2 to TRBJ2-2; 12 nucleotides match TRBD2. V lost 4 bases to trimming and J lost 1 base; unmatched junction nucleotides: 7. Looked up from germline, CDR1 is SGHTA and CDR2 is FQGNSA. The CDR3 extends over 18 amino acids. The chain's CDR3 is CASSWSSGGELNTGELFF. The CDR3 DNA reads as TGTGCCAGCAGCTGGTCTAGCGGGGGGGAACTGAACACCGGGGAGCTGTTTTTT.

CDR3 DNA: TGTGCCAGCAGCCAAGATGAAGGAGCAGGGCGACTCAAACTGTTTTTT. This gives the protein CASSQDEGAGRLKLFF. This chain uses TRBV4-2 with TRBJ1-4, with D tentatively TRBD1 (5 bases). The V end lost 0 bases, the J end lost 11 bases, and 19 bases lay between the germline ends. The CDR3 sequence is 16 residues long. The germline gives CDR1 LGHNA, CDR2 YNFKEQ.

Only a few counts were recorded for this clone. The chain couples TRBV19 to TRBJ2-1; TRBD1 matches 12 bases. The CDR3 spans 13 residues. The germline V gene has CDR1 LNHDA and CDR2 SQIVND (reference sequence). V was clipped by 5 bases and J by 12 bases; unmatched bases: 5. CDR3 in DNA: TGTGCCAGTAGTCCCGGGACAGGGGGCCGGCAGTTCTTC. Translated: CASSPGTGGRQFF. Filled out from reference TRBV19 and TRBJ2-1, the complete variable domain reads DGGITQSPKYLFRKEGQNVTLSCEQNLNHDAMYWYRQDPGQGLRLIYYSQIVNDFQKGDIAEGYSVSREKKESFPLTVTSAQKNPTAFYLCASSPGTGGRQFFGPGTRLTVL.

This clone was detected only once. The chain joins TRBV2 to TRBJ2-3, with a weak D call TRBD1 (5 bases). The CDR3 covers 15 residues. Germline CDR1 and CDR2: SNHLY and FYNNEI. With 2 bases removed from V and 6 bases from J, the gap between germline ends came to 15 bases. CDR3: CASSERGRAGDTQYF. The CDR3 coding sequence is TGTGCCAGCAGTGAAAGGGGCAGGGCTGGGGATACGCAGTATTTT.

This clone has ten or more counts. The chain combines TRBV11-2 with TRBJ2-2; no reliable D call. V dropped 11 bases and J dropped 2 bases, with 12 bases sitting between them. The CDR3 is 13 amino acids. Germline V gives CDR1 SGHAT, CDR2 FQNNGV. The DNA of the CDR3 is TGTGCCGCCACAGATTTCAACACCGGGGAGCTGTTTTTT. Its protein product is CAATDFNTGELFF.

This clone occurred once. This sequence joins TRBV2 and TRBJ1-2; D unresolved. The CDR3 covers 12 residues. V was shortened by 4 bases and J by 14 bases, with 17 bases between the two germline ends. Per the germline V gene, CDR1 is SNHLY and CDR2 is FYNNEI. CDR3 sequence: CASSGEEGMRTF. CDR3 nucleotide sequence: TGTGCCAGCAGTGGGGAGGAAGGAATGAGGACCTTC.

This chain uses TRBV5-1 with TRBJ1-1, with D unresolved. Germline CDR1 is SGHRS and CDR2 is YFSETQ. Trimming cost V 4 bases and J 1 base, with 8 bases left between them. The CDR3 is made up of 13 amino acids. The chain's CDR3 is CASSPESNTEAFF. The CDR3 coding sequence is TGCGCCAGCAGCCCCGAGTCGAACACTGAAGCTTTCTTT. The variable domain in full, with the rest retrieved from reference TRBV5-1 and TRBJ1-1, is KAGVTQTPRYLIKTRGQQVTLSCSPISGHRSVSWYQQTPGQGLQFLFEYFSETQRNKGNFPGRFSGRQFSNSRSEMNVSTLELGDSALYLCASSPESNTEAFFGQGTRLTVV.

The chain has TRBV6-4 and TRBJ2-1, with TRBD1 matching over 7 bases. The CDR3 has 16 amino acids. V lost 3 bases to trimming and J lost 7 bases; unmatched junction nucleotides: 12. Germline loops: CDR1 MRHNA, CDR2 SNTAGT. The DNA for the CDR3 is TGTGCCAGCAGTGAAGGGGCCGACAGGGCGGAGAATGAGCAGTTCTTC. Translation gives CASSEGADRAENEQFF.

In its sample, this clone was seen a few times. This chain joins TRBV11-2 and TRBJ2-7, with 7 bases fitting TRBD2. Germline V gene sequence: CDR1 SGHAT, CDR2 FQNNGV. V lost 5 bases and J lost 2; bases outside the gene matches: 6. The CDR3 length is 14 residues. The CDR3 DNA reads as TGTGCCAGCAGCAAAACTAGCGAGCCCTACGAGCAGTACTTC. Encoded protein: CASSKTSEPYEQYF.

The V and J genes are TRBV29-1 and TRBJ2-7, with a weak D call TRBD1 (5 bases). The CDR3 spans 11 residues. Germline assignment: CDR1 SQVTM and CDR2 ANQGSEA. V dropped 6 bases and J dropped 5 bases, with 11 bases sitting between them. CDR3 DNA sequence: TGCAGCGTGTCGGACATCCACGAGCAGTACTTC. Protein: CSVSDIHEQYF.

The chain recombines TRBV18 with TRBJ2-6; 9 bases agree with TRBD1. The V gene end was trimmed by 3 bases and the J gene end by 0 bases; junction bases not matched to a gene: 6. Germline CDR1 KGHSH, CDR2 LQKENI. The CDR3 has 18 residues. The CDR3 spells CASSPQTGGSSGANVLTF. CDR3 bases: TGTGCCAGCTCACCGCAGACAGGGGGAAGCTCTGGGGCCAACGTCCTGACTTTC.

The chain recombines TRBV29-1 with TRBJ1-5, with 7 bases aligning to TRBD1. The V gene end was trimmed by 6 bases and the J gene end by 6 bases; junction bases not matched to a gene: 14. The CDR3 covers 15 residues. CDR1 is SQVTM, CDR2 ANQGSEA, per germline. In nucleotides, the CDR3 is TGCAGCGTGAGGGACCAGGGGGGTTCGAGTCAGCCCCAGCATTTT. It is translated as CSVRDQGGSSQPQHF.

The CDR3 bases are TGCGCCAGCAGCTTGATGAGTGAACCTTTGAACACCGGGGAGCTGTTTTTT. It encodes CASSLMSEPLNTGELFF. V gene TRBV5-1 combines with J gene TRBJ2-2; D unresolved. The V end was cut by 1 base, the J end by 1 base, with 14 bases between. Germline CDR1 SGHRS, CDR2 YFSETQ. This CDR3 has 17 amino acids.

The rearrangement uses TRBV19 and TRBJ1-3; D is ambiguous. Germline-derived CDR1 and CDR2 are LNHDA and SQIVND (reference sequence). The V and J ends lost 6 bases and 0 bases respectively, with 15 bases between them. CDR3 size: 16 residues. The CDR3 region is CASSGGPWSSGNTIYF. CDR3 DNA sequence: TGTGCCAGTAGCGGAGGACCGTGGAGCTCTGGAAACACCATATATTTT.

CDR3 amino acids: CASSPGTGANVLTF. The CDR3 DNA is TGTGCCAGCTCACCGGGGACAGGGGCCAACGTCCTGACTTTC. The chain couples TRBV18 to TRBJ2-6, with D perhaps matching TRBD1 (6 bases). Germline assignment: CDR1 KGHSH and CDR2 LQKENI. Trimming stripped 3 bases from V and 4 bases from J, with 7 bases between. This CDR3 is 14 amino acids long. Based on the CDR3 plus reference TRBV18 and TRBJ2-6, the full variable domain is NAGVMQNPRHLVRRRGQEARLRCSPMKGHSHVYWYRQLPEEGLKFMVYLQKENIIDESGMPKERFSAEFPKEGPSILRIQQVVRGDSAAYFCASSPGTGANVLTFGAGSRLTVL.

This rearrangement joins TRBV30 to TRBJ1-3; tentative D call: TRBD1 (6 bases). This CDR3 contains 17 residues. Trimming removed 0 bases at V and 3 bases at J, with 18 bases between. The germline gives CDR1 GTSNPN, CDR2 SVGIG (reference sequence). The CDR3 DNA reads as TGTGCCTGGAGTGTACTGAGGGGGACCTTTATTGGAAACACCATATATTTT. Its translation: CAWSVLRGTFIGNTIYF.